One sample yielded the 20 T cell receptor beta chains listed below, sequenced in a study of T-cell reconstitution after alpha-beta-depleted transplantation in children. This sample's TCRbeta library carried unique molecular identifier barcodes. Using its own MiXCR run on the PCR reads, TCRdb lists one record per CDR3 protein. The data show hundreds of thousands of distinct CDR3 sequences, 18% seen once. Source: PBMCs from the stem cell graft donor, taken from the stem cell graft. These receptors all come from a human donor who donated a stem cell graft to a child with acute lymphoblastic leukemia.

The V gene is TRBV4-2, the J gene TRBJ2-1, with D possibly matching TRBD2 (5 bases). V was clipped by 4 bases and J by 6 bases, with 22 bases between them. The CDR3 runs to 17 residues. Per germline, CDR1 LGHNA and CDR2 YNFKEQ. In DNA, the CDR3 is TGTGCCAGCAGCCCAACTGCCGCGCTAGCCTTCCGCAATGAGCAGTTCTTC. It is translated as CASSPTAALAFRNEQFF.

This chain uses TRBV12-3 or TRBV12-4 with TRBJ1-2; 7 bases agree with TRBD1. The CDR3 consists of 16 residues. Unmatched junction bases numbered 6, after V lost 2 bases and J lost 0 bases. The CDR3: CASSLQGGATNYGYTF. The CDR3 DNA reads TGTGCCAGCAGTTTACAAGGGGGCGCGACTAACTATGGCTACACCTTC.

In DNA, the CDR3 is TGTGCCAGCAGCCAACAAAGCATGGGGGGAGGTAGCACAGATACGCAGTATTTT. It yields the protein CASSQQSMGGGSTDTQYF. The J gene is TRBJ2-3, the V gene TRBV4-2; D perhaps matches TRBD2 (6 bases). Germline V gene lookup returns CDR1 LGHNA and CDR2 YNFKEQ. With 2 bases removed from V and 0 bases from J, the gap between germline ends came to 18 bases. This CDR3 comprises 18 residues.

This clonotype was seen only a few times. This chain connects TRBV14 to TRBJ2-1, with D possibly TRBD2 on 6 matching bases. V shed 3 bases and J shed 5 bases, with 14 bases lying between them. The CDR3 extends over 15 amino acids. Germline V gene data show CDR1 as SGHDN and CDR2 as FVKESK. As DNA, the CDR3 is TGTGCCAGCAGCCACCCCTTTGGACTACACAATGAGCAGTTCTTC. This translates into CASSHPFGLHNEQFF.

In this sample, this clonotype turned up a few times. The genes are TRBV2 and TRBJ1-6; D gene ambiguous. Germline values: CDR1 SNHLY, CDR2 FYNNEI. The CDR3 sequence is 13 residues long. The V gene lost 2 bases and the J gene lost 7 bases, with 6 bases spanning the gap. CDR3 in DNA: TGTGCCAGCAGTGAAATTGCAAATTCACCCCTCCACTTT. Translating gives CASSEIANSPLHF.

V gene TRBV15 combines with J gene TRBJ2-1; D not resolved. V was trimmed by 1 base and J by 5 bases, leaving 21 bases between them. The CDR3 loop spans 18 amino acids. Germline loops: CDR1 LNHNV, CDR2 YYDKDF (reference sequence). The CDR3 sequence is CATSRVGRADPRNNEQFF. The CDR3 coding sequence is TGTGCCACCAGCAGAGTAGGTCGCGCGGACCCGCGGAACAATGAGCAGTTCTTC.

The V gene is TRBV28, the J gene TRBJ2-7, with 7 bases lining up with TRBD2. The V gene end was trimmed by 6 bases and the J gene end by 0 bases; junction bases not matched to a gene: 8. The germline CDR1 and CDR2 sequences are MDHEN and SYDVKM. The CDR3 spans 15 residues. The CDR3 DNA follows: TGTGCCAGCAGCGCCGTCCTAGCGGACTCCTACGAGCAGTACTTC. It specifies CASSAVLADSYEQYF.

This sequence joins TRBV7-9 and TRBJ2-1; D uncertain. In germline, CDR1 is SEHNR, CDR2 FQNEAQ (reference sequence). The CDR3 sequence is 16 residues long. With 1 base removed from V and 6 bases from J, the gap between germline ends came to 16 bases. The CDR3 DNA reads TGTGCCAGCAGCTTAGAAAAGGTTTTGAAGGGCAATGAGCAGTTCTTC. Protein sequence: CASSLEKVLKGNEQFF.

V usage is TRBV5-1 and J usage is TRBJ2-1; no reliable D call. The CDR3 is 15 amino acids. Looked up from germline, CDR1 is SGHRS and CDR2 is YFSETQ. Between the trimmed V and J ends, which lost 0 bases and 3 bases, there was a span of 10 bases. CDR3 in amino acids: CASSLGGQSYNEQFF. CDR3 coding DNA: TGCGCCAGCAGCTTGGGTGGGCAGAGCTACAATGAGCAGTTCTTC.

This clonotype was detected only a few times. An end of the junction differs from the germline gene, which may be a read error. The chain couples TRBV29-1 to TRBJ2-7; no reliable D call. Germline CDR1 SQVTM, CDR2 ANQGSEA. The CDR3 is made up of 11 amino acids. For the CDR3, the DNA is TGCAGCGTTCGACTCAACAGCAACCCCTTGTTC. This codes for CSVRLNSNPLF.

This clonotype has only a few counts. In DNA, the CDR3 is TGTGCCAGCAGCTACCGGGACCCACAATACGAGCAGTACTTC. Protein sequence: CASSYRDPQYEQYF. The rearrangement uses TRBV7-2 and TRBJ2-7, with D tentatively TRBD1 or TRBD2 (5 bases each). V gave up 4 bases and J gave up 4 bases, with 14 bases separating them. CDR1 is SGHTA, CDR2 FQGNSA, per germline. This CDR3 is built from 14 residues.

This clonotype occurred many times. This chain links TRBV28 with TRBJ2-1, with TRBD2 identical over 14 bases. Looked up from germline, CDR1 is MDHEN and CDR2 is SYDVKM. The length of the CDR3 is 17 residues. After removal of 7 bases from V and 4 bases from J, the junction contained 9 bases not matched to a gene. The CDR3 spells CASTGLAGGGVYNEQFF. As DNA, the CDR3 is TGTGCCAGCACCGGACTAGCGGGAGGAGGGGTTTACAATGAGCAGTTCTTC. The variable domain in full, completed from reference TRBV28 and TRBJ2-1, reads DVKVTQSSRYLVKRTGEKVFLECVQDMDHENMFWYRQDPGLGLRLIYFSYDVKMKEKGDIPEGYSVSREKKERFSLILESASTNQTSMYLCASTGLAGGGVYNEQFFGPGTRLTVL.

A few counts support this clonotype. V gene TRBV6-1 combines with J gene TRBJ2-1; no definite D call. From germline, CDR1 is MNHNS and CDR2 SASEGT. V was shortened by 6 bases and J by 3 bases, with 15 bases between the two germline ends. The CDR3 runs to 15 residues. The CDR3 protein is CASRDGQSSYNEQFF. As DNA, the CDR3 is TGTGCCAGCAGAGATGGTCAGTCCAGCTACAATGAGCAGTTCTTC.

The chain links TRBV27 to TRBJ2-3, with 7 nucleotides matching TRBD2. The junction had 7 bases not matched to a gene; V was cut back by 2 bases and J by 2 bases. Germline V gene data show CDR1 as MNHEY and CDR2 as SMNVEV (reference sequence). This CDR3 spans 16 amino acids. The CDR3 coding sequence is TGTGCCAGCAGTTTAGGAGCGGGGATCTTCACAGATACGCAGTATTTT. Its translation is CASSLGAGIFTDTQYF.

The genes are TRBV5-1 and TRBJ2-5; 9 bases match TRBD2. Trimming cost V 4 bases and J 3 bases; bases outside gene matches: 10. The CDR3 is made up of 16 amino acids. Germline V gene data show CDR1 as SGHRS and CDR2 as YFSETQ. In DNA, the CDR3 is TGCGCCAGCAGCCAAGGTAGCGGGAGTCAGGAAGAGACCCAGTACTTC. Translating it yields CASSQGSGSQEETQYF. Complete variable domain (other parts from reference TRBV5-1 and TRBJ2-5): KAGVTQTPRYLIKTRGQQVTLSCSPISGHRSVSWYQQTPGQGLQFLFEYFSETQRNKGNFPGRFSGRQFSNSRSEMNVSTLELGDSALYLCASSQGSGSQEETQYFGPGTRLLVL.

V is TRBV3-1 and J is TRBJ1-1; no reliable D call. The CDR3 has 15 residues. V was clipped by 8 bases and J by 5 bases, with 21 bases between them. Germline V gene data show CDR1 as LGHDT and CDR2 as YNNKEL (reference sequence). CDR3 in DNA: TGTGCCAGCTCCGACGGAGCTCTCGACTGGACTGAAGCTTTCTTT. This encodes CASSDGALDWTEAFF.

This clonotype was observed at least ten times. The DNA for the CDR3 is TGCAGTGCTAGAGTACTAGTAAATGAGCAGTTCTTC. It is translated as CSARVLVNEQFF. The chain is built from TRBV20-1 and TRBJ2-1; tentatively, D is TRBD2 (5 bases). Germline lookup yields CDR1 DFQATT and CDR2 SNEGSKA (reference sequence). This CDR3 contains 12 residues. With 1 base removed from V and 7 bases from J, the gap between germline ends came to 8 bases.

This chain joins TRBV24-1 and TRBJ2-5, with TRBD1 as a possible D gene (6 bases). This CDR3 spans 12 amino acids. V was trimmed by 7 bases and J by 1 base, leaving 6 bases between them. Germline lookup yields CDR1 KGHDR and CDR2 SFDVKD. CDR3 sequence reads: CATRDSQETQYF. In DNA form, the CDR3 reads TGTGCCACCAGGGACAGCCAAGAGACCCAGTACTTC.

This clonotype was counted between two and nine times. V and J are TRBV6-1 and TRBJ1-2; D unclear. Trimming cost V 6 bases and J 4 bases, with 15 bases left between them. Germline CDR1 reads MNHNS; CDR2 reads SASEGT. The CDR3 contains 14 residues. In DNA, the CDR3 is TGTGCCAGCAGCCTAACACGCGCCCGCTATGGCTACACCTTC. Protein sequence: CASSLTRARYGYTF.

In this sample, this clonotype turned up a few times. V gene TRBV7-3 combines with J gene TRBJ2-3, with D perhaps matching TRBD1 or TRBD2 (6 bases each). Trimming removed 5 bases at V and 4 bases at J, with 16 bases between. CDR1 is SGHTA, CDR2 FQGTGA, per germline. The CDR3 runs to 15 residues. In DNA, the CDR3 is TGTGCCAGCAGCCCCACCGGGGGCGTTTCAGATACGCAGTATTTT. Translation gives CASSPTGGVSDTQYF.